This is a list of T cell receptor beta chains from one sample in a study of blood T cells in healthy people across ages. TCRdb reprocessed the 5' RACE reads with MiXCR, giving one entry per CDR3 protein. Of 600,000 to 900,000 distinct CDR3 sequences listed, around 24% were seen once; the top ten hold approximately 2.9%. These same records also appear under a second study, on T cells of mothers and their children.

Specimen: blood. The receptors here all came from a boy between 10 and 17 years old in good health. CDR3s include the opening cysteine and the closing phenylalanine or tryptophan. Rows may omit the clone size; those that give it use once, few, many or a size class.

J: TRBJ1-2; size: .; V: TRBV6-1; CDR3: CASIRTDYGYTF
J: TRBJ2-7; size: few; V: TRBV7-9; CDR3: CASSLALGEQYF
J: TRBJ1-2; size: few; V: TRBV5-1; CDR3: CASSSRGDNYGYTF
J: TRBJ2-1; size: once; V: TRBV12-3/TRBV12-4; CDR3: CASSFSGRKNEQFF
J: TRBJ1-1; size: .; V: TRBV5-1; CDR3: CASSLALPEPNTEAFF
J: TRBJ2-7; size: .; V: TRBV6-5; CDR3: CASSYSILYEQYF
J: TRBJ1-2; size: .; V: TRBV19; CDR3: CASSTDRANYGYTF
J: TRBJ2-7; size: few; V: TRBV29-1; CDR3: CSVGTGVSEQYF
J: TRBJ1-2; size: few; V: TRBV7-2; CDR3: CASSLPRGTSYGYTF
J: TRBJ2-5; size: .; V: TRBV12-3/TRBV12-4; CDR3: CASSLGLPVPKETQYF
J: TRBJ1-3; size: few; V: TRBV9; CDR3: CASSGTVSGNTIYF
J: TRBJ2-6; size: .; V: TRBV20-1; CDR3: CSARDLGVDNVLTF
J: TRBJ1-1; size: .; V: TRBV20-1; CDR3: CSAGRYRNTEAFF
J: TRBJ2-3; size: few; V: TRBV24-1; CDR3: CATSDDRGADTQYF
J: TRBJ2-3; size: .; V: TRBV5-4; CDR3: CASSYDTPDTQYF
J: TRBJ2-5; size: .; V: TRBV20-1; CDR3: CSARSLRTLPVRETQYF